This T cell receptor beta chain originates from a study of neoadjuvant nivolumab and ipilimumab in lung cancer (dated by TCRdb to the early 2020s). Describing the broader study: Intravenous nivolumab was dosed at 3 mg/kg on days 1, 15 and 29, and in the combination arm ipilimumab 1 mg/kg was added on day 1 only. The primary endpoint of the trial was the rate of major pathologic response (MPR) in the intention-to-treat population of each study arm. A total of roughly 42 patients with operable NSCLC were treated in the trial, with about 23 randomized to nivolumab monotherapy and about 21 randomized to nivolumab plus ipilimumab. TCR repertoires in pretherapy (baseline) peripheral blood were compared with TCR repertoires in tumors resected at surgery after neoadjuvant immune checkpoint blockade. Matched pretherapy and resected tumor pairs were analyzed from seven patients, of whom four had been treated with nivolumab and three with nivolumab plus ipilimumab. Beyond this particular receptor, the publication reports: Tumor T-cell richness and clonality rose from pretherapy to surgery in three of three dual-therapy tumors but in only two of four nivolumab-treated tumors. Greater TCR richness and clonality were observed in resected tumors than in tumor-adjacent uninvolved lung, and increases were observed in more dual-therapy-treated tumors. No significant correlation was found between TCR clonality and pathologic tumor regression, and only one major-pathologic-response sample was available for the clonality analysis. A small number of samples was subjected to TCR sequencing. A positive correlation was observed between pretherapy blood TCR richness and richness in tumors resected after neoadjuvant therapy (Spearman R ~ 0.82).

With respect to this clone: Its antigen has not been determined. Within one base of it there is no much larger clone, and no base qualities were kept.

The library was obtained by the immunoSEQ multiplex PCR assay. The authors' pipeline ran thus. Repertoires were summarized by richness and clonality, and significantly expanded and contracted clones were identified between pre- and post-therapy samples. The source is immuneACCESS, and TCRdb retained only in-frame sequences with V and J called. Part of the clones is not carried over; for the studies checked, unresolved V genes explain less than half of this, and the remainder is unexplained. The V and J calls and the clone size are those of that table, but D and trimming were determined from the DNA. Counted in this sample were several thousand clones; under 90% of them appeared once. In total, the top ten clones hold 8% of the sample. V is clipped by 4 bases and J by 6 bases, and the sequence between their germline boundaries is 14 bases long. The CDR3 covers 14 residues, taking in both the cysteine and the phenylalanine. Of all the DNA, just the CDR3 is kept, 42 bases in frame from base 1. Taken from the germline V gene, the CDR1 and CDR2 loops are SGHRS and YFSETQ.

Taken with the paper, the label for time point translates to: at surgical resection after neoadjuvant nivolumab +/- ipilimumab. Samples were obtained from the phase 2 randomized NEOSTAR trial, in which neoadjuvant nivolumab or nivolumab plus ipilimumab followed by surgery was tested in operable NSCLC. The TCR comes from an adult with non-small cell lung cancer. This receptor chain uses TRBV5-1 and TRBJ2-1; the D gene is perhaps TRBD1, from 6 matching bases. The sequencing here drew on tumor tissue, taken after neoadjuvant nivolumab, alone or with ipilimumab, at or shortly before surgery. The CDR3 region reads CASSGSTGTNEQFF. The nucleotide sequence is TGCGCCAGCAGCGGCTCGACAGGAACCAATGAGCAGTTCTTC.